Listed below are T cell receptor beta chains from one sample, sequenced in a study of T cell changes during pregnancy in multiple sclerosis. The method was immunoSEQ multiplex PCR; TCRdb's version includes in-frame clones alone and lacks a portion of them. In the table there are approximately 65,000 clones, almost 95% of which are singletons. The sequenced sample was CD8+ T cells from peripheral blood mononuclear cells, obtained in the third trimester of pregnancy. The receptors were sampled from a female donor in good health, enrolled as a control in a pregnancy study. Each CDR3 is given with its conserved first and last residue. The order of the fields is J gene, CDR3 length, D gene, V gene, CDR3 protein, CDR3 DNA. D genes are given only for firm matches.

J gene: TRBJ2-3; CDR3 length: 14; D gene: .; V gene: TRBV11-2; CDR3 protein: CASSLDLRADTQYF; CDR3 DNA: TGTGCCAGCAGCTTAGATCTGAGAGCAGATACGCAGTATTTT
J gene: TRBJ2-7; CDR3 length: 15; D gene: TRBD2; V gene: TRBV7-2; CDR3 protein: CASSPPRTSPYEQYF; CDR3 DNA: TGTGCCAGCAGCCCACCTCGGACTAGCCCGTACGAGCAGTACTTC
J gene: TRBJ1-1; CDR3 length: 15; D gene: .; V gene: TRBV25-1; CDR3 protein: CASSEYTGVNTEAFF; CDR3 DNA: TGTGCCAGCAGTGAATATACCGGGGTGAACACTGAAGCTTTCTTT
J gene: TRBJ1-2; CDR3 length: 14; D gene: TRBD1; V gene: TRBV19; CDR3 protein: CASTPGTGTYGYTF; CDR3 DNA: TGTGCCAGTACCCCAGGGACAGGAACCTATGGCTACACCTTC
J gene: TRBJ1-4; CDR3 length: 13; D gene: .; V gene: TRBV5-8; CDR3 protein: CASSLEGAGKLFF; CDR3 DNA: TGTGCCAGCAGCTTGGAAGGTGCGGGAAAACTGTTTTTT
J gene: TRBJ2-6; CDR3 length: 21; D gene: TRBD1; V gene: TRBV14; CDR3 protein: CASSQSIETGVFDSGANVLTF; CDR3 DNA: TGTGCCAGCAGCCAAAGTATTGAAACAGGGGTGTTTGATTCTGGGGCCAACGTCCTGACTTTC
J gene: TRBJ2-2; CDR3 length: 16; D gene: .; V gene: TRBV6-6; CDR3 protein: CASSYDGTYNTGELFF; CDR3 DNA: TGTGCCAGCAGTTACGACGGGACATATAACACCGGGGAGCTGTTTTTT
J gene: TRBJ1-1; CDR3 length: 15; D gene: .; V gene: TRBV2; CDR3 protein: CASRNTDGLYTEAFF; CDR3 DNA: TGTGCCAGCCGGAACACTGACGGACTGTACACTGAAGCTTTCTTT
J gene: TRBJ2-7; CDR3 length: 14; D gene: TRBD1; V gene: TRBV2; CDR3 protein: CASSSGQGAYEQYF; CDR3 DNA: TGTGCCAGCAGTTCGGGACAGGGCGCCTACGAGCAGTACTTC
J gene: TRBJ2-7; CDR3 length: 13; D gene: .; V gene: TRBV10-3; CDR3 protein: CAISEVSLDEQYF; CDR3 DNA: TGTGCCATCAGTGAGGTTAGCTTAGACGAGCAGTACTTC
J gene: TRBJ2-7; CDR3 length: 13; D gene: TRBD1; V gene: TRBV7-9; CDR3 protein: CASSRDSNYEQYF; CDR3 DNA: TGTGCCAGCAGCCGGGACAGCAACTACGAGCAGTACTTC
J gene: TRBJ2-1; CDR3 length: 13; D gene: .; V gene: TRBV2; CDR3 protein: CASRETDYNEQFF; CDR3 DNA: TGTGCCAGCAGGGAGACGGATTACAATGAGCAGTTCTTC
J gene: TRBJ2-3; CDR3 length: 14; D gene: .; V gene: TRBV27; CDR3 protein: CASSLVASTDTQYF; CDR3 DNA: TGTGCCAGCAGTTTAGTAGCCAGCACAGATACGCAGTATTTT
J gene: TRBJ1-1; CDR3 length: 13; D gene: .; V gene: TRBV29-1; CDR3 protein: CSVDEGANTEAFF; CDR3 DNA: TGCAGCGTTGATGAGGGCGCGAACACTGAAGCTTTCTTT
J gene: TRBJ2-1; CDR3 length: 15; D gene: .; V gene: TRBV4-1; CDR3 protein: CASSQVTGSYNEQFF; CDR3 DNA: TGCGCCAGCAGCCAAGTCACAGGGTCCTACAATGAGCAGTTCTTC
J gene: TRBJ2-7; CDR3 length: 15; D gene: TRBD2; V gene: TRBV7-2; CDR3 protein: CASSFTGLADYEQYF; CDR3 DNA: TGTGCCAGCAGCTTTACCGGACTAGCGGACTACGAGCAGTACTTC